This T cell receptor beta chain was profiled in a study of beta chain features in type 1 diabetes. Study overall: Comparable age, gender and cell yields were observed in patients relative to healthy donors. The examined sorted cells totaled approximately 110 million across samples. Study-wide results and limits: Naive, central memory and Treg TCRB repertoires appeared more alike in patients than in healthy donors. Reduced insertions and increased deletions marked VDJ junctions in type 1 diabetes patients.

The entirety of the isolated RNA underwent reverse transcription, so expressed TCRB transcripts were sequenced. TCRdb's copy holds only in-frame clones and misses some; the assay was immunoSEQ multiplex PCR. The sample lists hundreds of thousands of clones, less than 20% occurring once. J lost 6 bases, V lost 4 bases, and 6 bases had no gene match. This CDR3 has 14 amino acids. The V gene's germline CDR1 is SNHLY and CDR2 FYNNEI. There are a few counts of this clone. The antigen is unknown. The origin of this receptor is a man between 18 and 29 years old in good health. The rearrangement links TRBV2 to TRBJ1-1; 9 bases align to TRBD1. Specimen: naive CD4+ T cells from blood. CDR3 nucleotides: TGTGCCAGCAGTGGACAGGGGGTCACCCCTGAAGCTTTCTTT. Encoded protein: CASSGQGVTPEAFF.